The clone carrying this T cell receptor beta chain occurred once. Its specificity is not known. A much larger clone lies one base from this, so it may be a read error. Other DNA sequences in the sample encode the same CDR3. No patient had received any treatment before thyroid surgery. This sample was taken from a study of metastatic and nonmetastatic thyroid tumors. Study-wide background: Blood and tumor or nodule tissue repertoires from malignant and benign thyroid patients were compared. Study findings and constraints: The reported finding was significantly higher TCR beta diversity in malignant thyroid tumors relative to benign nodules, in blood and tumor.

Germline V gene sequence: CDR1 DFQATT, CDR2 SNEGSKA (reference sequence). There are 16 residues in the CDR3. Original handling: The authors used CDR3 differences across clinicopathological groups to build a distant-metastasis classifier for papillary thyroid cancer. TCRdb re-called clones via MiXCR from the PCR reads. The V and J calls and clone size are TCRdb's, not the authors'. The data contain over 65,000 clones, 9.5% to 15% of them singletons. Sequenced sample: tumor tissue. The gene calls are TRBV20-1 and TRBJ1-4; D uncertain. This receptor was identified in a female donor with papillary thyroid cancer or a benign thyroid nodule (not recorded which). Some clones in this sample may be carry-over from other donors' samples. The CDR3 coding sequence is TGCAGTGCTAGAGTCCCAAGGCAGGTGCCTAACGAAAAACTGTTTTTT. Protein sequence: CSARVPRQVPNEKLFF.